The clone carrying this TCR beta chain was counted many times. Unique molecular identifiers tagged the TCRbeta library. Via MiXCR, TCRdb re-called the PCR reads, giving one row per CDR3 protein. The table includes roughly 100,000 distinct CDR3 sequences, 6% detected once. V lost 4 bases to trimming and J lost 2 bases; unmatched junction nucleotides: 6. The germline gives CDR1 SGHDN, CDR2 FVKESK. The CDR3 runs 15 residues. This sample stems from a study of T-cell reconstitution after alpha-beta-depleted transplantation in children. The V call is TRBV14, the J call TRBJ2-3, with TRBD2 identical over 7 bases. The source is a female patient aged 2-10 years who had a stem cell transplant for Fanconi anemia, so the T cells may come from the graft donor. Sequencing used PBMCs, mostly from graft donor cells, obtained 60 days after TCRalphabeta/CD19-depleted stem cell transplant. The CDR3 nucleotides read TGTGCCAGCAGCCCGAGAGCGGGACTCACAGATACGCAGTATTTT. It codes for CASSPRAGLTDTQYF.